This is a list of T cell receptor beta chains from one sample in a study of blood T cell repertoires in COVID-19. Using immunoSEQ multiplex PCR, the repertoire was profiled, and TCRdb retains in-frame clones only, with some absent. The table has roughly 100,000 clones, just under 85% seen once. Sequencing was performed on peripheral blood. The source of these receptors is a woman of 80 years or more with active or convalescent COVID-19. The CDR3 runs from the conserved cysteine through the conserved F or W. D genes are given only for firm matches. Size is stated for part of the rows, as once, few or many counts, or as a class when the clone is expanded.

>TRBJ1-4|-|TRBD1|TRBV28
CASSVDRGHEKLFF
TGTGCCAGCAGTGTGGACAGGGGGCACGAAAAACTGTTTTTT
>TRBJ2-3|-|-|TRBV6-2/TRBV6-3
CASSHGAGITDTQYF
TGTGCCAGCAGTCACGGGGCGGGGATCACAGATACGCAGTATTTT
>TRBJ1-2|-|-|TRBV29-1
CSVEDQNETRLRGYTF
TGCAGCGTTGAAGATCAGAATGAAACCCGCTTGCGGGGCTACACCTTC
>TRBJ2-3|-|TRBD1|TRBV3-1/TRBV3-2
CASSQGRDRRTDTQYF
TGTGCCAGCAGCCAAGGCCGGGACAGGCGGACAGATACGCAGTATTTT
>TRBJ1-1|once|-|TRBV2
CASNPAGGAWFTEAFF
TGTGCCAGCAATCCTGCGGGGGGCGCTTGGTTCACTGAAGCTTTCTTT
>TRBJ2-7|-|-|TRBV6-2/TRBV6-3
CASSPTGVKSYEQYF
TGTGCCAGCAGTCCAACGGGAGTTAAGTCCTACGAGCAGTACTTC
>TRBJ2-3|-|-|TRBV5-1
CASSPKTIDTKYF
TGCGCCAGCAGCCCTAAGACAATAGATACGAAGTATTTT
>TRBJ2-2|-|TRBD2|TRBV6-7
CASRKTGLAGWNTGELFF
TGTGCCAGCAGGAAGACAGGACTAGCGGGTTGGAACACCGGGGAGCTGTTTTTT
>TRBJ1-6|-|-|TRBV30
CAWSLVYRERNSPLHF
TGTGCCTGGTCCCTCGTATACAGGGAAAGGAATTCACCCCTCCACTTT
>TRBJ2-3|-|-|TRBV5-1
CASSKDSWGTDTQYF
TGCGCCAGCAGCAAGGACAGTTGGGGCACAGATACGCAGTATTTT
>TRBJ2-5|-|-|TRBV5-1
CASSFQGVPTIQETQYF
TGCGCCAGCAGCTTTCAAGGGGTCCCTACTATTCAAGAGACCCAGTACTTC
>TRBJ2-6|-|-|TRBV7-3
CASSLTSAYSGANVLTF
TGTGCCAGCAGCTTAACTAGCGCCTACTCTGGGGCCAACGTCCTGACTTTC
>TRBJ2-1|-|TRBD2|TRBV10-3
CAISESSGGDYNEQFF
TGTGCCATCAGTGAGTCGAGCGGGGGTGACTACAATGAGCAGTTCTTC
>TRBJ2-5|-|TRBD1|TRBV18
CASSLSSYRGETQYF
TGTGCCAGCTCACTATCGAGCTACAGGGGAGAGACCCAGTACTTC
>TRBJ1-2|-|-|TRBV27
CASSLSRELYGYTF
TGTGCCAGCAGTTTGTCCAGGGAATTGTATGGCTACACCTTC
>TRBJ1-1|-|TRBD1|TRBV4-1
CASSPWTGVTEAFF
TGCGCCAGCAGCCCGTGGACAGGTGTAACTGAAGCTTTCTTT
>TRBJ1-3|-|-|TRBV6-5
CASSLSGGNTIYF
TGTGCCAGCAGTCTTTCAGGGGGAAACACCATATATTTT
>TRBJ1-3|few|-|TRBV6-6
CASSPSGSGNTIYF
TGTGCCAGCAGCCCTTCCGGCTCTGGAAACACCATATATTTT
>TRBJ1-1|-|-|TRBV7-3
CASSPREGWKAFF
TGTGCCAGCAGCCCCCGGGAGGGTTGGAAAGCTTTCTTT
>TRBJ1-2|-|-|TRBV4-2
CASSQDEEGREGYTF
TGTGCCAGCAGCCAAGACGAGGAGGGCAGAGAGGGCTACACCTTC
>TRBJ2-7|-|-|TRBV12-2
CASRLVHRKGRGQYF
TGTGCAAGTCGCTTAGTACACCGAAAGGGGCGCGGGCAGTACTTC
>TRBJ2-5|-|-|TRBV19
CASSNREETQYF
TGTGCCAGTAGTAACAGGGAAGAGACCCAGTACTTC
>TRBJ1-1|-|-|TRBV6-5
CASRMTGSLGEAFF
TGTGCCAGCAGGATGACCGGGAGCCTTGGTGAAGCTTTCTTT
>TRBJ1-4|-|-|TRBV19
CASSITGLRNEKLFF
TGTGCCAGTAGCATTACGGGACTCCGCAATGAAAAACTGTTTTTT
>TRBJ2-5|-|-|TRBV19
CASSRVGGASETQYF
TGTGCCAGTAGTCGCGTTGGGGGGGCCTCAGAGACCCAGTACTTC
>TRBJ2-5|few|TRBD1|TRBV11-2
CASSLDSGGWETQYF
TGTGCCAGCAGCTTAGATTCAGGGGGCTGGGAGACCCAGTACTTC
>TRBJ2-2|-|TRBD1|TRBV30
CAWSRPGTGKTGELFF
TGTGCCTGGAGTCGGCCCGGGACAGGGAAAACCGGGGAGCTGTTTTTT
>TRBJ1-2|-|-|TRBV18
CASSPSRLAYGYTF
TGTGCCAGCTCACCGTCTCGGCTAGCCTATGGCTACACCTTC
>TRBJ1-2|-|TRBD1|TRBV14
CASSQLWGQGPAEGYTF
TGTGCCAGCAGCCAACTTTGGGGACAGGGTCCGGCTGAGGGCTACACCTTC
>TRBJ2-7|few|TRBD2|TRBV28
CASSLRGLANAQGYEQYF
TGTGCCAGCAGTTTAAGGGGACTAGCGAACGCTCAAGGCTACGAGCAGTACTTC
>TRBJ2-7|-|-|TRBV28
CASRPGQSYEQYF
TGTGCCAGCAGACCTGGACAGTCCTACGAGCAGTACTTC
>TRBJ2-3|few|-|TRBV5-4
CASSLFLDTQYF
TGTGCCAGCAGCTTGTTCCTCGATACGCAGTATTTT
>TRBJ2-7|-|-|TRBV14
CASSQGPGVFPYEQYF
TGTGCCAGCAGCCAGGGACCAGGGGTTTTCCCCTACGAGCAGTACTTC
>TRBJ1-3|-|TRBD1|TRBV7-6
CASSKGQGPSSGNTIYF
TGTGCCAGCAGCAAAGGACAGGGCCCAAGTTCTGGAAACACCATATATTTT
>TRBJ2-1|-|-|TRBV7-2
CASSQHANEQFF
TGTGCCAGCAGCCAACACGCCAATGAGCAGTTCTTC
>TRBJ2-1|-|TRBD2|TRBV24-1
CATSDGWVLAGNEQFF
TGTGCCACCAGTGACGGGTGGGTCCTAGCGGGCAATGAGCAGTTCTTC
>TRBJ2-5|-|-|TRBV5-1
CASSLAGETQYF
TGCGCCAGCAGCTTGGCCGGGGAGACCCAGTACTTC
>TRBJ2-3|-|TRBD2|TRBV19
CASSYSGSADTQYF
TGTGCCAGTAGTTATAGCGGGAGTGCAGATACGCAGTATTTT
>TRBJ1-2|-|-|TRBV10-3
CAISENWEGYGYTF
TGTGCCATCAGTGAGAACTGGGAGGGCTATGGCTACACCTTC
>TRBJ1-6|-|TRBD1|TRBV10-3
CAITPDRDGSPLHF
TGTGCCATCACCCCTGACAGGGACGGTTCACCCCTCCACTTT
>TRBJ1-1|few|-|TRBV9
CASSVDTYTEAFF
TGTGCCAGCAGCGTCGACACTTACACTGAAGCTTTCTTT
>TRBJ2-1|-|-|TRBV27
CASSLSHGGEQFF
TGTGCCAGCAGTTTATCACATGGCGGTGAGCAGTTCTTC
>TRBJ2-7|-|TRBD1|TRBV5-1
CASSEQGASEQYF
TGCGCCAGCAGCGAACAGGGGGCTAGCGAGCAGTACTTC
>TRBJ2-7|once|TRBD2|TRBV6-2/TRBV6-3
CASSPPFLAGGYEQYF
TGTGCCAGCAGTCCCCCTTTTCTAGCGGGAGGGTACGAGCAGTACTTC
>TRBJ1-3|-|TRBD1|TRBV7-6
CASSPAPTGSSGNTIYF
TGTGCCAGCAGCCCCGCACCGACAGGGAGCTCTGGAAACACCATATATTTT
>TRBJ2-1|-|-|TRBV6-1
CASSDGGGADEQFF
TGTGCCAGCAGTGATGGAGGGGGCGCGGATGAGCAGTTCTTC
>TRBJ1-3|once|TRBD1|TRBV4-1
CASSQGSATGGRGNTIYF
TGCGCCAGCAGCCAAGGATCGGCGACAGGGGGCAGAGGAAACACCATATATTTT
>TRBJ2-5|-|TRBD2|TRBV4-1
CASSQYLDGVTSGGAGETQYF
TGCGCCAGCAGCCAATACCTAGATGGTGTGACTAGCGGGGGGGCCGGGGAGACCCAGTACTTC
>TRBJ2-3|-|TRBD1|TRBV7-2
CASSLDRGKADTQYF
TGTGCCAGCAGTTTAGACAGGGGGAAGGCAGATACGCAGTATTTT
>TRBJ2-7|-|TRBD2|TRBV5-1
CASSSTSGGVYEQYF
TGCGCCAGCAGTTCTACTAGCGGGGGAGTCTACGAGCAGTACTTC
>TRBJ2-5|-|TRBD2|TRBV7-2
CASSYGREETQYF
TGTGCCAGCAGCTACGGGAGGGAAGAGACCCAGTACTTC
>TRBJ1-2|-|TRBD1|TRBV2
CASCGTASNYGYTF
TGTGCCAGCTGCGGGACAGCCTCTAACTATGGCTACACCTTC
>TRBJ2-3|-|TRBD1|TRBV28
CASSLPGQGASTQYF
TGTGCCAGCAGTTTACCGGGACAGGGGGCTTCTACGCAGTATTTT
>TRBJ1-1|once|TRBD1|TRBV5-1
CASSLEAGGEEAFF
TGCGCCAGCAGCTTGGAAGCAGGGGGAGAAGAAGCTTTCTTT
>TRBJ2-5|-|TRBD2|TRBV24-1
CATSEFISGTKETQYF
TGTGCCACCAGTGAGTTCATCTCCGGGACTAAAGAGACCCAGTACTTC
>TRBJ2-3|-|TRBD1|TRBV9
CASSVPGGKQGFGTTQYF
TGTGCCAGCAGCGTACCAGGCGGAAAACAGGGGTTTGGGACCACGCAGTATTTT
>TRBJ1-1|-|-|TRBV28
CASSLTGYRTEAFF
TGTGCCAGCAGTTTAACGGGGTATAGGACTGAAGCTTTCTTT
>TRBJ1-4|-|-|TRBV28
CASVGGDNEKLFF
TGTGCCAGCGTTGGCGGGGATAATGAAAAACTGTTTTTT
>TRBJ1-5|few|-|TRBV29-1
CSVGGGRQPQHF
TGCAGCGTTGGTGGGGGCCGGCAGCCCCAGCATTTT
>TRBJ1-6|-|-|TRBV28
CASARGVSPLHF
TGTGCCTCAGCCCGGGGGGTCTCACCCCTCCACTTT